This TCR beta chain was profiled in a study of cytomegalovirus exposure and HLA in healthy donors. PCR used 60 Vbeta primers and 13 Jbeta primers. Sequenced by immunoSEQ multiplex PCR; TCRdb stores in-frame clones only, minus some. The sample has about 210,000 clones; over 80% are singletons. To note about this clone: Antigen: not known.

Study-level points and caveats: The number of N-insertions in an Asian-associated ancestry cluster was reportedly below the approximately 600-donor mean in a later analysis. Rare TCR sequences predominated, though certain public TCRs were found in many donors. When presence/absence was analysed, sequencing depth was taken to be roughly uniform across donors. Associated with HLA alleles at 0.05 false discovery rate in a later analysis were some 18,000 TCR beta sequences.

Sequencing was done on a sample of PBMCs. This clonotype originated in a woman aged 45-60 years in good health and CMV-seropositive.

This chain's CDR3 is CASSAGHTYEQYF. The CDR3, as DNA: TGTGCCAGCAGTGCGGGACACACCTACGAGCAGTACTTC. V and J are TRBV2 and TRBJ2-5; the D gene is possibly TRBD1 (6 bases). The J call may be faulty, since TRBJ2-7 better matches the DNA end. This CDR3 is 13 amino acids long. The germline gives CDR1 SNHLY, CDR2 FYNNEI.